This T cell receptor (beta chain) was found in a study of control samples from healthy donors and cancer patients. This clone appeared a single time. Germline and junction disagree at one end, which may indicate a read error. Assay: immunoSEQ multiplex PCR; the TCRdb copy retains only in-frame clones and omits some. The repertoire holds 65,000 to 80,000 clones, roughly 89% seen once, with around a tenth in the top ten. The CDR3 loop spans 14 amino acids. Germline V lookup: CDR1 LGHNA, CDR2 YSLEER. The TCR originated in a woman aged 50 to 60 with colorectal cancer. Sequences were obtained from PBMCs. The chain is built from TRBV4-3 and TRBJ1-1, with D maybe TRBD1 (6 bases). Here the CDR3 reads CASSLIQGNNEAFF. The CDR3 DNA follows: TGCGCCAGCAGCCTCATACAGGGTAACAATGAAGCTTTCTTT.